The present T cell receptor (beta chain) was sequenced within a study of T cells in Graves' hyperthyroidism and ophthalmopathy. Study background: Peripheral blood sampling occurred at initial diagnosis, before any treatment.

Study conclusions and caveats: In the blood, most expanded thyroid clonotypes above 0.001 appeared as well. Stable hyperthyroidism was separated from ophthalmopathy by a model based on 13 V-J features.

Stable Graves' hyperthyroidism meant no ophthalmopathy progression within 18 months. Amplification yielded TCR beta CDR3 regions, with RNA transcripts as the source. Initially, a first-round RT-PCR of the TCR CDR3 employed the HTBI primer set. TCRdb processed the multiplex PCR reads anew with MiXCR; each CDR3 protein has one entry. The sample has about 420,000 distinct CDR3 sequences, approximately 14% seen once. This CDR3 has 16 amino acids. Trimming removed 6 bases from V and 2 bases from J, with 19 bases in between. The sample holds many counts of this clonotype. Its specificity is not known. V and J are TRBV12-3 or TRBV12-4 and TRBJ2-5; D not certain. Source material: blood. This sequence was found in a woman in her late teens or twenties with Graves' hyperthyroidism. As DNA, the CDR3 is TGTGCCAGCAGCCGACCAGACCGATCCCCACAAGAGACCCAGTACTTC. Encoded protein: CASSRPDRSPQETQYF.